The rows below give T cell receptor beta chains drawn from one sample of a study of Ad26.COV2.S vaccination and SARS-CoV-2 variants. Only in-frame clones appear in the TCRdb table, and some are missing; sequencing was by immunoSEQ multiplex PCR. Found here are 350,000 to 550,000 clones, approximately 92% of them singletons; the top ten hold approximately 2.5%. The input for sequencing was peripheral blood, taken in a trial of Ad26.COV2.S vaccine versus placebo. The receptor source for this set is a person between 18 and 59 years old who received the Ad26.COV2.S COVID-19 vaccine or a placebo. CDR3s include the opening cysteine and the closing phenylalanine or tryptophan. Each record gives: V gene, CDR3 protein.

TRBV4-2 | CASSQDGLAGPTDTQYF
TRBV5-6 | CASSLDYRVKREKLFF
TRBV5-5 | CASSFYSTTGELFF
TRBV13 | CASSLLQGVHYEQYF
TRBV28 | CASSSGTGHQPQHF
TRBV7-8 | CASSTTTGAEAFF
TRBV27 | CASRRGSNTGELFF
TRBV5-1 | CASSLDYLADTQYF
TRBV6-5 | CACLRVVNSPLHF
TRBV6-2/TRBV6-3 | CASSGTRSTEAFF
TRBV10-3 | CAISASNNEQFF
TRBV28 | CASSSGQGGYGYTF
TRBV7-3 | CASSPLIAGRYEQFF
TRBV11-2 | CASSLGLRKGQFF
TRBV19 | CASRRSTSMPETQYF
TRBV21-1 | CASSKESDSRSFNEKLFF
TRBV24-1 | CATSDPGGPAGTDTQYF
TRBV9 | CASSVWPNNQPQHF
TRBV18 | CASSAGAQEKLFF
TRBV2 | CASSADRGNEKLFF
TRBV4-3 | CASSQDRGRGNQPQHF
TRBV5-1 | CASSSYTEAFF
TRBV24-1 | CATSDPSRGGGDNYGYTF
TRBV5-1 | CASTLDVGWTGELFF
TRBV15 | CATEEGTGGQETQYF
TRBV19 | CASSEGSTDTQYF
TRBV4-3 | CASSQDTAYHEAFF
TRBV6-5 | CASRAGGYNTEAFF
TRBV15 | CATGPHRSSYNEQFF
TRBV5-1 | CASSLQGTGANVLTF
TRBV7-9 | CASSLAYRTSSYNEQFF
TRBV5-1 | CASSLGVNTEAFF
TRBV19 | CASSMVQYYGYTF
TRBV4-1 | CASTPSAVPNSPLHF
TRBV7-2 | CASSLVSGGRQPQHF
TRBV14 | CASSQDPPRGRQETQYF
TRBV10-3 | CAISKIDRDGYGYTF
TRBV11-3 | CATQRTSGPSGEQFF